These 16 T cell receptor beta chains originate from one sample sequenced in a study of blood T cell repertoires in COVID-19. Libraries were prepared by immunoSEQ multiplex PCR; TCRdb keeps only in-frame clonotypes and omits some of them. The data contain a few hundred thousand clones, 87% of them singletons. Sequenced material: PBMCs or T cells enriched from blood (not recorded which). The receptors originated from a woman in her twenties or thirties who had recovered from COVID-19.

This clone was counted a single time. V and J are TRBV2 and TRBJ2-5; 12 bases map to TRBD2. V lost 6 bases to trimming and J lost 5 bases; unmatched junction nucleotides: 4. Germline values: CDR1 SNHLY, CDR2 FYNNEI. The CDR3 totals 14 residues. The CDR3 DNA is TGTGCCAGCAGGACGGGACTAGCGGGCGAGACCCAGTACTTC. Translating it yields CASRTGLAGETQYF. The entire variable domain, with the rest obtained from reference TRBV2 and TRBJ2-5, is as follows: EPEVTQTPSHQVTQMGQEVILRCVPISNHLYFYWYRQILGQKVEFLVSFYNNEISEKSEIFDDQFSVERPDGSNFTLKIRSTKLEDSAMYFCASRTGLAGETQYFGPGTRLLVL.

The chain joins TRBV28 to TRBJ1-5, with 8 bases fitting TRBD1. This CDR3 contains 15 residues. V shed 5 bases, J shed 6 bases, and the junction held 9 bases outside the gene matches. Germline V gene lookup returns CDR1 MDHEN and CDR2 SYDVKM. The CDR3 nucleotides are TGTGCCAGCAGTAAGACAGGGGAGCGGCGTCAGCCCCAGCATTTT. Its translation: CASSKTGERRQPQHF. The variable domain in full, completed from reference TRBV28 and TRBJ1-5, reads DVKVTQSSRYLVKRTGEKVFLECVQDMDHENMFWYRQDPGLGLRLIYFSYDVKMKEKGDIPEGYSVSREKKERFSLILESASTNQTSMYLCASSKTGERRQPQHFGDGTRLSIL.

The genes are TRBV12-5 and TRBJ1-1; no clear D gene. This CDR3 contains 12 residues. Trimming cost V 3 bases and J 7 bases, with 9 bases left between them. In germline, CDR1 is LGHNT, CDR2 FRNRAP. DNA of the CDR3: TGTGCTAGTGGTTTCTGGGCAGGTGAAGCTTTCTTT. Translating gives CASGFWAGEAFF. Filled out from reference TRBV12-5 and TRBJ1-1, the complete variable domain reads DARVTQTPRHKVTEMGQEVTMRCQPILGHNTVFWYRQTMMQGLELLAYFRNRAPLDDSGMPKDRFSAEMPDATLATLKIQPSEPRDSAVYFCASGFWAGEAFFGQGTRLTVV.

The J gene is TRBJ2-7, the V gene TRBV30, with 11 positions matching TRBD2. From germline, CDR1 is GTSNPN and CDR2 SVGIG (reference sequence). This CDR3 is 14 amino acids long. The trim removed 3 bases at V and 5 bases at J, leaving 6 bases unmatched. DNA of the CDR3: TGTGCCTGGAGGCAGCCGGGACTAGCGGACGAGCAGTACTTC. It translates to CAWRQPGLADEQYF.

With regard to this clone: This same CDR3 is encoded by further DNA sequences in the sample. The rearrangement joins TRBV27 to TRBJ2-1, with 10 bases fitting TRBD1. Germline lookup yields CDR1 MNHEY and CDR2 SMNVEV (reference sequence). Trimming removed 4 bases from V and 4 bases from J; junction bases left unmatched: 4. CDR3 length: 15 residues. CDR3 amino acids: CASSSGQGVYNEQFF. Written as DNA, the CDR3 is TGTGCCAGCAGTTCCGGACAGGGGGTTTACAATGAGCAGTTCTTC.

The chain combines TRBV28 with TRBJ1-1; a possible D gene is TRBD1 (5 bases). Trimming removed 2 bases at V and 0 bases at J, with 7 bases between. Germline CDR1 and CDR2: MDHEN and SYDVKM. The length of the CDR3 is 14 residues. The DNA of the CDR3 is TGTGCCAGCAGTTTAGGACACCTGAACACTGAAGCTTTCTTT. Translated, it gives CASSLGHLNTEAFF.

The V and J genes are TRBV5-1 and TRBJ2-2, with 10 bases fitting TRBD2. The V and J ends lost 0 bases and 0 bases, in that order; junction bases with no gene match: 2. The CDR3 runs 17 residues. The germline CDR1 and CDR2 sequences are SGHRS and YFSETQ. The CDR3 is CASSLGLAGANTGELFF. The CDR3 DNA sequence: TGCGCCAGCAGCTTGGGGCTAGCGGGGGCGAACACCGGGGAGCTGTTTTTT.

The rearrangement joins TRBV5-1 to TRBJ1-1; TRBD1 is a possible D gene (6 bases). Germline loops: CDR1 SGHRS, CDR2 YFSETQ. The CDR3 sequence is 12 residues long. V was shortened by 5 bases and J by 6 bases, with 11 bases between the two germline ends. Written as DNA, the CDR3 is TGCGCCAGCAGGAAGGACAGTGCTGAAGCTTTCTTT. Protein: CASRKDSAEAFF.

The chain recombines TRBV29-1 with TRBJ2-1; 9 bases match TRBD2. V lost 4 bases, J lost 9 bases, and 7 bases stayed unmatched. Germline CDR1 reads SQVTM; CDR2 reads ANQGSEA. CDR3 length: 13 amino acids. The CDR3 loop is CSVGAGGPSEQFF. The CDR3 nucleotides are TGCAGCGTTGGGGCGGGGGGGCCCAGTGAGCAGTTCTTC.

CDR3: CASSSSDRNSPLHF. The CDR3 nucleotides read TGTGCCAGCAGCTCATCGGACAGAAATTCACCCCTCCACTTT. The chain joins TRBV5-6 to TRBJ1-6, with D perhaps TRBD1 (6 bases). This CDR3 region has 14 residues. Looked up from germline, CDR1 is SGHDT and CDR2 is YYEEEE. The ends were cut back, 3 bases at V and 7 bases at J, with 11 bases in the middle.

The J gene is TRBJ1-1, the V gene TRBV10-3, with 7 bases aligning to TRBD1. In germline, CDR1 is ENHRY, CDR2 SYGVKD. Trimming cost V 6 bases and J 1 base; bases outside gene matches: 14. CDR3 length: 17 residues. CDR3 nucleotides: TGTGCCATCAGAGGCTCGGAGGGGGCGGCCTCGAACACTGAAGCTTTCTTT. Residues: CAIRGSEGAASNTEAFF.

V gene TRBV28 combines with J gene TRBJ1-2, with 7 nucleotides matching TRBD1. CDR3 length equals 11 residues. J lost 7 bases, V lost 11 bases, and 7 bases had no gene match. Germline CDR1 is MDHEN and CDR2 is SYDVKM. The CDR3 reads CAATGVTGYTF. The CDR3 DNA follows: TGTGCCGCTACAGGGGTCACTGGCTACACCTTC.

V and J are TRBV5-6 and TRBJ1-4, with no clear D. Germline V gives CDR1 SGHDT, CDR2 YYEEEE. This CDR3 has 15 amino acids. Trimming stripped 3 bases from V and 3 bases from J, with 12 bases between. For the CDR3, the DNA is TGTGCCAGCAGCTCGCGGAGGGCCTCTAATGAAAAACTGTTTTTT. It is translated as CASSSRRASNEKLFF. Full variable domain (missing parts from reference TRBV5-6 and TRBJ1-4): DAGVTQSPTHLIKTRGQQVTLRCSPKSGHDTVSWYQQALGQGPQFIFQYYEEEERQRGNFPDRFSGHQFPNYSSELNVNALLLGDSALYLCASSSRRASNEKLFFGSGTQLSVL.

The chain has TRBV28 and TRBJ1-2, with a weak D call TRBD1 (5 bases). Germline values: CDR1 MDHEN, CDR2 SYDVKM. The ends were cut back, 3 bases at V and 5 bases at J, with 10 bases in the middle. This CDR3 has 13 amino acids. CDR3 sequence (DNA): TGTGCCAGCAGTTTGGGGACTGAGTATGGCTACACCTTC. Residues: CASSLGTEYGYTF.

The rearrangement links TRBV18 to TRBJ1-6; 8 nucleotides line up with TRBD1. The V gene end was trimmed by 1 base and the J gene end by 8 bases; junction bases not matched to a gene: 4. This CDR3 is built from 15 residues. Germline V lookup: CDR1 KGHSH, CDR2 LQKENI. The CDR3 is CASSPLPGGDSPLHF. CDR3 DNA: TGTGCCAGCTCACCACTCCCAGGGGGCGATTCACCCCTCCACTTT.

The J gene is TRBJ2-1, the V gene TRBV28; TRBD1 matches 9 bases. Germline V CDR1 and CDR2: MDHEN, SYDVKM. The CDR3 is 22 residues long. V dropped 4 bases and J dropped 4; count of bases not matched to a gene: 26. The CDR3 reads CASSSLPGQGTSSRVTYNEQFF. DNA for the CDR3: TGTGCCAGCAGTTCGCTCCCGGGACAGGGAACTTCTTCAAGGGTCACTTACAATGAGCAGTTCTTC.